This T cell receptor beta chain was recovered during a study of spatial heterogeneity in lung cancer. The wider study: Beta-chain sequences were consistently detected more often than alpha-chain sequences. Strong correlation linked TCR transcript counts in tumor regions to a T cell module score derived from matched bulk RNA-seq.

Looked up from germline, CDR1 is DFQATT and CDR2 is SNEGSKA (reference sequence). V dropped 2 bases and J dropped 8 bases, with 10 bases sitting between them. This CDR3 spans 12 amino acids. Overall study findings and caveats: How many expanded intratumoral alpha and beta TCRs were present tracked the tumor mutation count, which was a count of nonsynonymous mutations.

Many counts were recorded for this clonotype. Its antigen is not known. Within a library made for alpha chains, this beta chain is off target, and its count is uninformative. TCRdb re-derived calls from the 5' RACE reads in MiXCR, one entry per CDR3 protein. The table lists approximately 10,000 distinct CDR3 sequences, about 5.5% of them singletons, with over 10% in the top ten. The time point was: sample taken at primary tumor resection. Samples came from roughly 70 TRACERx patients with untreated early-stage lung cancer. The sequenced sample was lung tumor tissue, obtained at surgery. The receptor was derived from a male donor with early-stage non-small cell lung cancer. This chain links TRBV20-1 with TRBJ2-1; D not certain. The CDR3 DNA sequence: TGCAGTGCTAGACTAGGAGAGTATGAGCAGTTCTTC. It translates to CSARLGEYEQFF.